This TCR beta chain appears in the sequencing data of a study of T cell responses to AZD1222 COVID-19 vaccine (dated by TCRdb to the early 2020s). Turning to the overall study: AZD1222 recipients given second doses at about 4 weeks or at about 12 weeks were pooled, since spike-specific TCR depth and breadth were not found to differ between the two schedules. Trial participants were enrolled by age into subgroups of 18-55, 56-69 and 70-plus years, and around 140, 26 and 57 TCR-sequenced participants, respectively, were included in these subgroups. A total of just over 230 trial participants underwent TCR sequencing, of whom about 200 received two doses of AZD1222 and around 26 received two doses of the MenACWY control vaccine. Overall study results and their limits: Most participants were white British and females outnumbered males, and the authors suggested that clonal diversity may have been underestimated. Only five to seven AZD1222 recipients were SARS-CoV-2 seropositive at baseline, limiting conclusions about previously exposed vaccinees. After two AZD1222 doses, both the breadth and the depth of spike-specific TCRs were significantly higher than at day 0 and than in MenACWY recipients. The 56-69-year group was small, and its depth increase did not reach significance, likely because of low power. The whole spike protein was spanned by vaccine-associated CD4 TCRs, and dominant responses were seen in regions 160-218 and 743-854. Because no samples from the day 14 peak response were available, repertoires could be characterized only after the peak T cell response. Epitopes outside the regions mutated in the B.1.351 and B.1.1.7 variants were reportedly recognized by nearly half of the unique spike-specific TCRs.

Of note for this clone: The target of this receptor is not known. No much larger clonotype is one base removed from it; base qualities were not supplied.

The time point label here, explained by the study, means: baseline before first vaccination. The vaccinee samples were drawn from two UK trials, COV001 and COV002, one of which was a single-blind randomized controlled phase 2/3 trial testing AZD1222 (ChAdOx1 nCoV-19) in healthy adults. Trial participant PBMC samples were collected at day 0 and day 28 after the second dose for TCRbeta chain sequencing. The CDR3 regions of human TCRbeta chains were analyzed by immunosequencing. As for how the authors treated the data: Repertoire TCRs were matched against a reference library of SARS-CoV-2-specific TCRs generated with the MIRA antigen-specificity platform. Breadth meant the fraction of unique TCRs that were SARS-CoV-2-associated, whereas depth meant the fraction of total T cells that were SARS-CoV-2-associated. Each spike-specific TCR was assigned to its reactive spike region and to a CD4 or CD8 class using the MIRA data. Log10-transformed breadth and depth values were compared by one-way ANOVA with Sidak's multiple comparisons tests. The immuneACCESS repertoire file appears here via TCRdb, limited to in-frame rearrangements. These files lack a portion of the clones; in checked studies, under half of the deficit traces to unresolved V genes, and the cause of the others is not known. V, J and clone size are those of that table, while D and trimming were read from the DNA. The table for this sample lists some 140,000 clones; 90% of them were counted only once. About 20% of the sample comes from the top ten.

V loses 7 bases, J loses 7 bases, and the germline ends lie 11 bases apart. Per the germline V gene (reference sequence), SEHNR is the CDR1 and FQNEAQ is the CDR2. The CDR3 holds 12 amino acids from the cysteine to the phenylalanine. Only the CDR3 DNA stays, 36 bases, in frame from base 1. The origin of this receptor is an adult in good health. Sequencing used peripheral blood, obtained on day 0 of AZD1222 vaccination. The rearranged segments are TRBV7-9 and TRBJ1-5; a confident D gene designation cannot be given. The nucleotides read TGTGCCAGCACCGCGGACGGGCAGCCCCAGCATTTT. Translated, this is CASTADGQPQHF.